This passage covers 19 T cell receptor beta chains from one sample sequenced in a study of shared clonotypes between healthy human individuals. TCRdb's table, derived via immunoSEQ multiplex PCR, lists solely in-frame clones and lacks some. The data hold millions of clones, with 90% to 95% observed a single time. Sequencing input: naive CD4+ T cells sorted from blood. The subset is: CD45RA+ positively selected. These receptors came from a man between 18 and 29 years old in good health.

The chain carries TRBV4-1 and TRBJ2-3; maybe TRBD2 (6 bases). The CDR3 sequence is 17 residues long. The V gene lost 4 bases and the J gene lost 1 base, with 18 bases spanning the gap. Germline V gene data show CDR1 as MGHRA and CDR2 as YSYEKL. The CDR3 loop is CASSLTRGSQGTDTQYF. For the CDR3, the DNA is TGCGCCAGCAGCCTAACGCGGGGCAGTCAGGGCACAGATACGCAGTATTTT.

V is TRBV30 and J is TRBJ1-5; D not resolved. The V and J ends lost 0 bases and 6 bases respectively, with 18 bases between them. This CDR3 is built from 16 residues. Germline CDR1 GTSNPN, CDR2 SVGIG (reference sequence). This CDR3 is CAWSVRARGLVQPQHF. CDR3 nucleotide sequence: TGTGCCTGGAGTGTACGAGCCCGGGGTCTCGTTCAGCCCCAGCATTTT.

V and J are TRBV19 and TRBJ2-5; 10 nucleotides agree with TRBD2. This CDR3 comprises 16 residues. The germline gives CDR1 LNHDA, CDR2 SQIVND (reference sequence). The V gene end was trimmed by 5 bases and the J gene end by 4 bases; junction bases not matched to a gene: 10. The CDR3 coding sequence is TGTGCCAGTAGTGTCCGTGGGACTAGCGACCGAGAGACCCAGTACTTC. Protein sequence: CASSVRGTSDRETQYF.

The gene calls are TRBV10-1 and TRBJ2-7; D uncertain. This CDR3 has 13 amino acids. Trimming took off 0 bases at V and 7 bases at J, with 10 bases between the two ends. Germline assignment: CDR1 WNHNN and CDR2 SYGVQD (reference sequence). The CDR3 loop reads CASSESGRLEQYF. The DNA of the CDR3 is TGCGCCAGCAGTGAGTCAGGTCGTCTGGAGCAGTACTTC.

The chain employs TRBV2 and TRBJ2-1; a weak D match, TRBD2 (5 bases). The CDR3 spans 13 residues. Germline lookup yields CDR1 SNHLY and CDR2 FYNNEI. Trimming cost V 7 bases and J 0 bases, with 7 bases left between them. The CDR3 spells CASTRDSYNEQFF. DNA of the CDR3: TGTGCCAGCACCCGGGACTCCTACAATGAGCAGTTCTTC.

A word on this clone: Other DNA sequences in the same sample also yield this CDR3. J is TRBJ1-2 and V is TRBV11-2, with D unclear. Trimming removed 0 bases at V and 0 bases at J, with 5 bases between. Germline V gives CDR1 SGHAT, CDR2 FQNNGV. The CDR3 covers 14 residues. The CDR3 sequence is CASSLDPSNYGYTF. The CDR3 DNA reads TGTGCCAGCAGCTTAGACCCATCTAACTATGGCTACACCTTC.

The rearrangement uses TRBV10-3 and TRBJ2-7; D is undetermined. This CDR3 is 12 amino acids long. V gave up 11 bases and J gave up 4 bases, with 15 bases separating them. The germline V gene encodes CDR1 ENHRY and CDR2 SYGVKD. CDR3 sequence reads: CAVERTEYEQYF. DNA of the CDR3: TGTGCCGTCGAAAGGACCGAGTACGAGCAGTACTTC.

The genes are TRBV5-1 and TRBJ2-3; D gene ambiguous. Deletions cut 1 base from V and 2 bases from J, with 8 bases between. The CDR3 extends over 14 amino acids. Germline V CDR1 and CDR2: SGHRS, YFSETQ. The CDR3 reads CASSLMDSTDTQYF. The CDR3 coding sequence is TGCGCCAGCAGCTTGATGGATTCCACAGATACGCAGTATTTT.

The V gene is TRBV4-3, the J gene TRBJ2-1; 8 bases are a match to TRBD2. Germline CDR1 is LGHNA and CDR2 is YSLEER. The V gene end was trimmed by 1 base and the J gene end by 8 bases; junction bases not matched to a gene: 10. CDR3 length: 16 amino acids. The CDR3 DNA reads TGCGCCAGCAGCCAAGGGAGCAGCGGGAGTTGGGATGAGCAGTTCTTC. Its protein product is CASSQGSSGSWDEQFF.

The chain uses TRBV5-6 and TRBJ2-5, with D perhaps matching TRBD2 (6 bases). This CDR3 has 12 amino acids. The V and J ends lost 3 bases and 5 bases respectively, with 8 bases between them. CDR1 is SGHDT and CDR2 is YYEEEE in the germline V gene. In DNA, the CDR3 is TGTGCCAGCAGCTGGAGCGGGGAGACCCAGTACTTC. Amino acids: CASSWSGETQYF.

The chain joins TRBV2 to TRBJ1-2, with 7 bases aligning to TRBD1. V shed 5 bases, J shed 5 bases, and the junction held 8 bases outside the gene matches. The germline CDR1 and CDR2 sequences are SNHLY and FYNNEI. The CDR3 has 14 residues. The CDR3 nucleotides are TGTGCCAGCAGTTTAGAGACACAGGGGTATGGCTACACCTTC. Translation: CASSLETQGYGYTF.

The V call is TRBV25-1, the J call TRBJ2-1; D may be TRBD2 (6 bases). Trimming removed 2 bases at V and 3 bases at J, with 11 bases between. CDR3 length: 15 amino acids. The V gene's germline CDR1 is MGHDK and CDR2 SYGVNS. CDR3 sequence reads: CASSEGGRLYNEQFF. CDR3 bases: TGTGCCAGCAGTGAAGGGGGGAGGCTCTACAATGAGCAGTTCTTC. The complete variable domain, with remaining parts taken from reference TRBV25-1 and TRBJ2-1, reads EADIYQTPRYLVIGTGKKITLECSQTMGHDKMYWYQQDPGMELHLIHYSYGVNSTEKGDLSSESTVSRIRTEHFPLTLESARPSHTSQYLCASSEGGRLYNEQFFGPGTRLTVL.

This clone has just a few counts. The chain has TRBV19 and TRBJ2-1, with D unresolved. The CDR3 is 12 residues long. V was clipped by 5 bases and J by 10 bases, with 12 bases between them. CDR1 is LNHDA, CDR2 SQIVND, per germline (reference sequence). The CDR3 coding sequence is TGTGCCAGTAGTCCCTTGTATGGGGAGCAGTTCTTC. Translating it yields CASSPLYGEQFF.

The rearrangement uses TRBV28 and TRBJ1-2, with 7 bases matching TRBD1. CDR3 size: 14 residues. CDR1 is MDHEN and CDR2 is SYDVKM in the germline V gene. V was clipped by 2 bases and J by 8 bases; unmatched bases: 8. The CDR3 protein is CASSLGGGAEGYTF. The CDR3 region has the DNA TGTGCCAGCAGTTTAGGAGGGGGCGCCGAGGGCTACACCTTC.

The chain joins TRBV9 to TRBJ2-1, with TRBD1 matching 11 bases. V dropped 0 bases and J dropped 7; count of bases not matched to a gene: 6. CDR1 SGDLS and CDR2 YYNGEE come from the germline V gene. The CDR3 totals 16 residues. Written as DNA, the CDR3 is TGTGCCAGCAGCGTAGAGGGACAGGGGGTAAGAAATGAGCAGTTCTTC. Translating it yields CASSVEGQGVRNEQFF. The complete variable domain, with remaining parts taken from reference TRBV9 and TRBJ2-1, reads DSGVTQTPKHLITATGQRVTLRCSPRSGDLSVYWYQQSLDQGLQFLIQYYNGEERAKGNILERFSAQQFPDLHSELNLSSLELGDSALYFCASSVEGQGVRNEQFFGPGTRLTVL.

The chain employs TRBV4-3 and TRBJ2-1; D is unclear. V dropped 0 bases and J dropped 6 bases, with 12 bases sitting between them. The germline V gene encodes CDR1 LGHNA and CDR2 YSLEER. The CDR3 consists of 15 residues. The CDR3, as DNA: TGCGCCAGCAGCCAAGATGGGCCGAACCCCAATGAGCAGTTCTTC. Amino acids: CASSQDGPNPNEQFF.

The chain joins TRBV5-1 to TRBJ1-2, with D perhaps TRBD1 (6 bases). There are 13 residues in the CDR3. Germline CDR1 reads SGHRS; CDR2 reads YFSETQ. Trimming cost V 2 bases and J 6 bases, with 11 bases left between them. The CDR3 spells CASSFSQGNGYTF. The CDR3 DNA reads as TGCGCCAGCAGCTTTTCCCAGGGGAATGGCTACACCTTC.

The sample holds one count of this clone. This chain links TRBV7-9 with TRBJ2-7; D gene ambiguous. V lost 4 bases, J lost 1 base, and 8 bases lay in between. Looked up from germline, CDR1 is SEHNR and CDR2 is FQNEAQ (reference sequence). The CDR3 has 13 residues. CDR3 coding DNA: TGTGCCAGCAGCTCAAGCGAGTCCTACGAGCAGTACTTC. As protein: CASSSSESYEQYF.

This chain links TRBV5-5 with TRBJ1-1, with TRBD1 matching over 9 bases. V dropped 1 base and J dropped 5; count of bases not matched to a gene: 9. CDR1 and CDR2 (germline): SGHKS, YYEKEE (reference sequence). CDR3 length equals 16 residues. The CDR3: CASSLYGQGLGTEAFF. CDR3 bases: TGTGCCAGCAGCTTGTATGGACAGGGGTTAGGAACTGAAGCTTTCTTT.